This T cell receptor beta chain was profiled in a study of blood T cells in healthy people across ages. A sample-barcoded 5' primer and a J-beta primer mix were used in a second PCR of roughly 7 to 11 cycles. TCRdb recomputed calls from the 5' RACE reads with MiXCR, one row per CDR3 protein. The sample holds approximately 290,000 distinct CDR3 sequences, less than 30% seen once. Donors were systemically healthy Caucasian individuals from Russia aged about 6 to 90 years. Each sample used at least 6 million PBMCs. V lost 5 bases to trimming and J lost 6 bases, with 23 bases between them. CDR1 is MNHEY and CDR2 is SMNVEV in the germline V gene (reference sequence). The CDR3 runs to 17 residues.

The clonotype was recovered from a woman aged 65 to 85 in good health. The sample taken for sequencing was blood. The rearrangement uses TRBV27 and TRBJ2-1; D possibly corresponds to TRBD2 (9 bases). The CDR3 spells CASSPEQGVAGVNEQFF. As DNA, the CDR3 is TGTGCCAGCAGTCCCGAACAGGGGGTAGCGGGAGTCAATGAGCAGTTCTTC.